Shown below are 6 T cell receptor beta chains from a single sample sequenced in a study of blood T cell repertoires in COVID-19. Profiled with immunoSEQ multiplex PCR; TCRdb holds only in-frame clones, not every one. The table lists 150,000 to 160,000 clones, about 73% of them singletons. Sequencing used peripheral blood. The receptor set was obtained from an elderly man with acute or convalescent COVID-19.

The genes are TRBV9 and TRBJ2-5; 8 bases align to TRBD1. The V and J ends lost 6 bases and 0 bases, in that order; junction bases with no gene match: 4. Looked up from germline, CDR1 is SGDLS and CDR2 is YYNGEE. CDR3 size: 14 residues. CDR3 loop: CASTPGGYQETQYF. In DNA, the CDR3 is TGTGCCAGCACCCCAGGGGGCTACCAAGAGACCCAGTACTTC.

The chain carries TRBV4-1 and TRBJ1-2, with 10 bases lining up with TRBD1. V was pared by 4 bases and J by 3 bases, with 8 bases of the junction left unmatched. Germline V gene data show CDR1 as MGHRA and CDR2 as YSYEKL. The CDR3 totals 16 residues. The CDR3, as DNA: TGCGCCAGCAGCCCGGCCGGACAGGGGGTAGACTATGGCTACACCTTC. It translates to CASSPAGQGVDYGYTF.

V is TRBV6-6 and J is TRBJ2-7, with 8 bases fitting TRBD1. The V gene end was trimmed by 5 bases and the J gene end by 6 bases; junction bases not matched to a gene: 9. The germline V gene has CDR1 MNHNY and CDR2 SVGAGI (reference sequence). The CDR3 has 14 amino acids. CDR3 in amino acids: CASSLDRGRVEQYF. As DNA, the CDR3 is TGTGCCAGCAGTCTAGACAGGGGACGGGTCGAGCAGTACTTC.

The CDR3 sequence: CASSEASGGAETQYF. CDR3 DNA sequence: TGTGCCAGCAGTGAAGCCAGCGGGGGGGCGGAGACCCAGTACTTC. The chain employs TRBV2 and TRBJ2-5; TRBD2 agrees at 10 bases. V trimming: 0 bases; J trimming: 5 bases; junction bases outside the gene matches: 3. CDR3 length: 15 amino acids. Per germline, CDR1 SNHLY and CDR2 FYNNEI.

The chain uses TRBV4-1 and TRBJ1-4; 10 nucleotides match TRBD1. CDR1 is MGHRA and CDR2 is YSYEKL in the germline V gene. The V segment lost 4 bases and the J segment 4 bases; nucleotides outside the gene matches: 3. The CDR3 has 15 residues. The DNA of the CDR3 is TGCGCCAGCAGCCGGGACAGGGGATTTAATGAAAAACTGTTTTTT. This codes for CASSRDRGFNEKLFF.

This clone was seen a handful of times. The chain links TRBV13 to TRBJ2-5; TRBD1 agrees at 7 bases. V shed 6 bases and J 2 bases; nucleotides not matched to a gene: 9. CDR1 PRHDT and CDR2 FYEKMQ come from the germline V gene (reference sequence). The CDR3 runs to 15 residues. CDR3 protein: CASRGSGQAQETQYF. The CDR3 DNA reads TGTGCCAGCAGAGGCTCAGGACAGGCTCAAGAGACCCAGTACTTC.